This T cell receptor (beta chain) originates from a study of T-cell memory formation after mild COVID-19. In its sample, this clonotype was seen a few times. The antigen is not known. CDR1 and CDR2 from the germline V gene are MNHNY and SVGAGI (reference sequence). V lost 4 bases to trimming and J lost 1 base, with 19 bases between them. This CDR3 is built from 18 residues. TCR alpha and TCR beta cDNA libraries carrying sample barcodes and UMIs were produced by 5'RACE using constant-segment primers. TCRdb redid the calling of the 5' RACE reads with MiXCR, one entry per CDR3 protein. The table shows approximately 50,000 distinct CDR3 sequences, with over 8.5% occurring only once. Findings and limits, study-wide: Pre-infection memory showed some responding clones, and this suggested that cross-reactive memory joined. Contracting CD4+ clones lay largely in CM and EM, with CD8+ ones residing in EMRA.

The receptor was derived from an adult woman who had mild COVID-19 (a few samples of this study predate the infection). Cell type and time point are not known. Sequencing used PBMCs or a T cell subset sorted from them (not recorded which). The chain joins TRBV6-6 to TRBJ2-2, with a possible D match to TRBD1 (5 bases). The CDR3 sequence: CASSSQTDIPLNTGELFF. DNA for the CDR3: TGTGCCAGCAGTTCCCAAACGGACATCCCCTTGAACACCGGGGAGCTGTTTTTT.